This T cell receptor (beta chain) emerged from a study of CXCR3-negative and CXCR3-positive naive CD8 T cells (dated by TCRdb to the late 2010s). Broadly, across the study: In total, 110 million to 150 million TRB reads were obtained, corresponding to roughly 1.5 +/- 0.3 million reads per library. For the TRBV-TRBJ cluster analysis, the naive subsets came from a handful of donors, while the memory cells came from 3 donors. Diversity and physicochemical repertoire analyses covered about a dozen donors pooled from two independent experiments.

Sequencing took place on a NextSeq 550. The Human TCR Profiling Kit (MiLaboratory) was used to prepare UMI-labeled 5' RACE TRB cDNA libraries. The full amount of extracted RNA was used for cDNA synthesis, and the full amount of resulting cDNA was used for PCR amplification. Libraries were prepared in parallel using an identical number of PCR cycles. Turning to the authors' computational methods: MIGEC and MiXCR extracted about 53,000 +/- 10,000 unique UMI-labeled TRB cDNA molecules per library, requiring at least two reads per UMI. On average, about 40,000 +/- 10,000 functional in-frame TRB CDR3 nucleotide clonotypes lacking stop codons were found per library. After downsampling to 5000 UMI-labeled TRB molecules per sample, diversity metrics, including normalized Shannon-Wiener and Chao1, were computed in VDJtools. VDJtools was used to calculate clonotype-size-weighted physicochemical properties of the central five CDR3 residues, namely interaction energy, strength, volume and Kidera factor 4. The reads, reprocessed by TCRdb, yield one row per CDR3 protein sequence and no DNA. TCRdb's processing, not the authors' own work, is the source of the V and J calls. The record for this sample contains over 50,000 distinct CDR3 sequences. Clones ranked in the top ten supply 0.55% to 0.8% of the sample.

The full study reports these points: Compared with CXCR3-negative naive cells, CXCR3-positive naive cells had TRB CDR3s with higher hydrophobicity (lower Kidera factor 4), lower energy, and higher strength and volume indices. Comparably high repertoire diversity was found in both naive subsets, whereas much lower repertoire diversity was found in memory CD8+ T cells. Because surface CD5, which has been linked to self-reactivity in mice, was comparable between naive subsets, TCR interaction strength was also inferred from TRB CDR3 physicochemical properties. Within the same donor, TRBV-TRBJ usage looked similar between naive CXCR3-negative and CXCR3-positive cells, but memory cells had distinct patterns. Freshly isolated PBMCs were used for most assays because CXCR3 expression went down partially after cryopreservation.

Each CD8+ T cell subset was flow-sorted in triplicate, and 300,000 or so cells per subset were placed directly into RLT lysis buffer. To exclude memory contaminants, naive CD8+ T cells were stringently defined as CD45RO-CCR7+CD27+CD95-. Peripheral blood mononuclear cells were isolated from buffy coats by standard density gradient centrifugation. A FACSAria III was used to flow-sort naive CXCR3-negative and CXCR3-positive CD8+ T cells. Total RNA was extracted from sorted cells with an RNeasy Mini Kit. On this clonotype: The clone's antigen remains unknown.

Material for sequencing was naive CXCR3+ CD8+ T cells from blood. The cell subset or site label on this specimen signifies: CD45RO-CCR7+CD27+CD95- naive CD8+ T cells expressing CXCR3 (TNR3+). The clonotype was recovered from a human donor in good health. Some clones in this sample may be carry-over from other donors' samples.

CDR3 reads: CASSKILYEQYF. The receptor chain draws on TRBV21-1 and TRBJ2-7. TRBV21-1 is assigned pseudogene status. Its CDR3 holds 12 amino acids, cysteine through phenylalanine. Only the protein is on record.